The 29 T cell receptor beta chains below were found in one sample sequenced in a study of OX40 agonist ivuxolimab in advanced cancers. The library was obtained by the immunoSEQ multiplex PCR assay. TCRdb mirrors the immuneACCESS table, restricted to in-frame sequences. Some clones are absent from its copies; in checked studies, under half trace to an unresolved V gene, and the reason for the others is unknown. The sample records fewer than 30,000 clones, roughly 66% of which are singletons. Roughly 18% of the sample lies in the top ten. The input for sequencing was CD4+ or CD8+ T cells sorted from blood, taken in a trial of the OX40 agonist ivuxolimab. Source of these receptors: an adult with an advanced solid tumor such as melanoma, head and neck, liver or kidney cancer.

The gene calls are TRBV6-1 and TRBJ2-1; 8 bases are shared with TRBD2. With 5 bases clipped from V and 4 bases from J, the junction kept 4 bases outside the gene matches. The CDR3 consists of 14 residues. Looked up from germline, CDR1 is MNHNS and CDR2 is SASEGT. CDR3 region: CASSSTSGYNEQFF. The CDR3, as DNA: TGTGCCAGCAGTTCAACTAGCGGTTACAATGAGCAGTTCTTC.

CDR3 coding DNA: TGTGCCAGCAGCCTCGGACAGAACTATGGCTACACCTTC. As protein: CASSLGQNYGYTF. V usage is TRBV14 and J usage is TRBJ1-2; D possibly corresponds to TRBD1 (6 bases). CDR3 length: 13 residues. Trimming stripped 4 bases from V and 2 bases from J, with 8 bases between. Germline V lookup: CDR1 SGHDN, CDR2 FVKESK.

This clone was seen a handful of times. The chain is built from TRBV6-1 and TRBJ2-7; D is possibly TRBD2 (6 bases). The CDR3 loop spans 13 amino acids. The germline gives CDR1 MNHNS, CDR2 SASEGT. Deletions cut 7 bases from V and 0 bases from J, with 10 bases between. The CDR3 loop is CASTWTNSYEQYF. As DNA, the CDR3 is TGTGCCAGCACATGGACTAACTCCTACGAGCAGTACTTC.

This clone was detected only once. The CDR3 DNA reads as TGCGCCAGCAGCTCTTTTTTAGCGGGGGCCGGCAATGAGCAGTTCTTC. It yields the protein CASSSFLAGAGNEQFF. The chain has TRBV5-1 and TRBJ2-1; 9 nucleotides line up with TRBD2. The V gene end was trimmed by 3 bases and the J gene end by 6 bases; junction bases not matched to a gene: 10. CDR3 size: 16 residues. Germline V gives CDR1 SGHRS, CDR2 YFSETQ.

CDR3 coding DNA: TGTGCCAGCAGCTTAGACGTGGGAAATGAGCAGTTCTTC. Translation gives CASSLDVGNEQFF. The chain employs TRBV11-2 and TRBJ2-1; D ambiguous. CDR1 is SGHAT and CDR2 is FQNNGV in the germline V gene. The CDR3 totals 13 residues. Trimming cost V 0 bases and J 7 bases, with 7 bases left between them. Complete variable domain (other parts from reference TRBV11-2 and TRBJ2-1): EAGVAQSPRYKIIEKRQSVAFWCNPISGHATLYWYQQILGQGPKLLIQFQNNGVVDDSQLPKDRFSAERLKGVDSTLKIQPAKLEDSAVYLCASSLDVGNEQFFGPGTRLTVL.

The chain recombines TRBV7-9 with TRBJ2-1; D remains unclear. The CDR3 length is 16 residues. V was trimmed by 5 bases and J by 0 bases, leaving 14 bases between them. Germline V gene data show CDR1 as SEHNR and CDR2 as FQNEAQ (reference sequence). This chain's CDR3 is CASSPASSSSYNEQFF. The CDR3, as DNA: TGTGCCAGCAGCCCAGCCAGTTCGAGCTCCTACAATGAGCAGTTCTTC.

The rearrangement links TRBV4-3 to TRBJ1-3; D gene ambiguous. CDR3 length: 15 residues. Germline CDR1 reads LGHNA; CDR2 reads YSLEER. V gave up 2 bases and J gave up 0 bases, with 8 bases separating them. Here the CDR3 DNA reads TGCGCCAGCAGCCAACGGGTGAACTCTGGAAACACCATATATTTT. Amino acids: CASSQRVNSGNTIYF.

This clone counts as medium-sized. The chain uses TRBV11-2 and TRBJ2-7; tentative D call: TRBD2 (5 bases). The CDR3 consists of 14 residues. The V gene lost 5 bases and the J gene lost 3 bases, with 14 bases spanning the gap. Germline V gives CDR1 SGHAT, CDR2 FQNNGV. CDR3 nucleotide sequence: TGTGCCAGCAGCCACGAGGCCGGGGTCTACGAGCAGTACTTC. This gives the protein CASSHEAGVYEQYF. The entire variable domain, with the rest obtained from reference TRBV11-2 and TRBJ2-7, is as follows: EAGVAQSPRYKIIEKRQSVAFWCNPISGHATLYWYQQILGQGPKLLIQFQNNGVVDDSQLPKDRFSAERLKGVDSTLKIQPAKLEDSAVYLCASSHEAGVYEQYFGPGTRLTVT.

This clone was counted between two and nine times. The J gene is TRBJ2-5, the V gene TRBV6-5, with D unresolved. Germline V gene data show CDR1 as MNHEY and CDR2 as SVGAGI. This CDR3 comprises 13 residues. V lost 2 bases to trimming and J lost 2 bases, with 6 bases between them. For the CDR3, the DNA is TGTGCCAGCAGTTACCGGCCTCAAGAGACCCAGTACTTC. Translating it yields CASSYRPQETQYF.

This clone was counted once. V gene TRBV6-6 combines with J gene TRBJ1-2; D remains unclear. The CDR3 is 12 residues long. V lost 6 bases and J lost 4, with 9 bases in between. Germline CDR1 and CDR2: MNHNY and SVGAGI (reference sequence). The CDR3: CASSPGTYGYTF. CDR3 DNA sequence: TGTGCCAGCAGCCCTGGAACCTATGGCTACACCTTC.

Judged by abundance, this clone is medium-sized. The chain carries TRBV5-6 and TRBJ2-5; TRBD2 matches at 7 bases. Germline loops: CDR1 SGHDT, CDR2 YYEEEE. The CDR3 spans 12 residues. The J segment lost 8 bases and the V segment lost 6 bases, leaving 7 bases of the junction unmatched. The CDR3 sequence: CASTWGGFTQYF. The CDR3 DNA reads as TGTGCCAGCACATGGGGGGGGTTCACCCAGTACTTC.

This clone ranks as medium-sized. The chain has TRBV2 and TRBJ2-3; TRBD2 agrees at 9 bases. The CDR3 length is 16 residues. Looked up from germline, CDR1 is SNHLY and CDR2 is FYNNEI. The V segment lost 4 bases and the J segment 5 bases; nucleotides outside the gene matches: 10. The CDR3 reads CASSAQRGDGGDTQYF. CDR3 sequence (DNA): TGTGCCAGCAGTGCCCAGCGGGGGGACGGAGGAGATACGCAGTATTTT.

The chain uses TRBV28 and TRBJ1-5; D remains unclear. This CDR3 contains 15 residues. Germline V gene sequence: CDR1 MDHEN, CDR2 SYDVKM. V gave up 1 base and J gave up 7 bases, with 14 bases separating them. The CDR3 coding sequence is TGTGCCAGCAGTTTATCCCTGGGAAGAAAACAGCCCCAGCATTTT. This sequence encodes CASSLSLGRKQPQHF.

This clone has only a few counts. V gene TRBV7-9 combines with J gene TRBJ2-2; 7 bases fit TRBD1. CDR3 length equals 15 residues. The germline CDR1 and CDR2 sequences are SEHNR and FQNEAQ (reference sequence). The J segment lost 4 bases and the V segment lost 4 bases, leaving 6 bases of the junction unmatched. The CDR3 region is CASSSRQGGTGELFF. In DNA, the CDR3 is TGTGCCAGCAGCTCTCGACAGGGTGGCACCGGGGAGCTGTTTTTT.

The chain joins TRBV15 to TRBJ2-5; TRBD1 aligns across 7 bases. The J call may be mistaken, given a closer DNA end match to TRBJ2-7. Germline V gives CDR1 LNHNV, CDR2 YYDKDF (reference sequence). The CDR3 covers 16 residues. Here the CDR3 reads CATSGRGGAEMAEQYF. The CDR3 DNA is TGTGCCACCAGCGGGCGAGGGGGCGCGGAGATGGCCGAGCAGTACTTC.

This clone has just one count. V gene TRBV6-6 combines with J gene TRBJ2-7, with a tentative D call TRBD1 (6 bases). CDR3 length equals 16 residues. The V and J ends lost 7 bases and 5 bases respectively, with 24 bases between them. The germline V gene encodes CDR1 MNHNY and CDR2 SVGAGI (reference sequence). CDR3 in amino acids: CASTPRPGEGLDEQYF. The CDR3 nucleotides are TGTGCCAGCACCCCCCGCCCAGGGGAAGGCCTCGACGAGCAGTACTTC.

This clone was seen a handful of times. The rearrangement uses TRBV11-2 and TRBJ1-1; D perhaps matches TRBD1 (6 bases). Germline V gives CDR1 SGHAT, CDR2 FQNNGV. The CDR3 loop spans 12 amino acids. Trimming took off 5 bases at V and 8 bases at J, with 12 bases between the two ends. The CDR3 coding sequence is TGTGCCAGCAGCCTGGGACATAGGGAAGCTTTCTTT. This sequence encodes CASSLGHREAFF.

The chain links TRBV6-5 to TRBJ1-1, with a possible D match to TRBD1 (6 bases). The CDR3 extends over 15 amino acids. The V end was cut by 7 bases, the J end by 0 bases, with 15 bases between. The V gene's germline CDR1 is MNHEY and CDR2 SVGAGI. CDR3 DNA: TGTGCCAGCACCACGACAGGAGCTTTGAACACTGAAGCTTTCTTT. Translated: CASTTTGALNTEAFF.

V gene TRBV27 combines with J gene TRBJ2-3; perhaps TRBD1 as D (5 bases). The CDR3 sequence is 12 residues long. Germline-derived CDR1 and CDR2 are MNHEY and SMNVEV (reference sequence). V was clipped by 10 bases and J by 4 bases, with 12 bases between them. CDR3 region: CATHGASDTQYF. CDR3 sequence (DNA): TGTGCCACCCATGGGGCATCAGATACGCAGTATTTT.

The rearrangement uses TRBV7-8 and TRBJ2-7, with D hard to call. The CDR3 covers 15 residues. V lost 5 bases, J lost 0 bases, and 14 bases lay in between. CDR1 and CDR2 from the germline V gene are SGHVS and FQNEAQ. Here the CDR3 reads CASSPLTASSYEQYF. The CDR3 DNA sequence: TGTGCCAGCAGCCCCCTGACGGCCAGCTCCTACGAGCAGTACTTC.

On this clone itself: This is likely an artifact of a read error, given a far larger clone one base away. The chain has TRBV11-3 and TRBJ1-1; maybe TRBD1 (5 bases). V shed 5 bases and J shed 9 bases, with 19 bases lying between them. Per germline, CDR1 SGHNT and CDR2 YENEEA. This CDR3 contains 14 residues. The CDR3 coding sequence is TGTGCCAGCAGCCACGCCGGGGGTATGGGCCAAGCTTTCTTT. It specifies CASSHAGGMGQAFF.

The J gene is TRBJ2-2, the V gene TRBV9; 7 bases map to TRBD1. The V gene's germline CDR1 is SGDLS and CDR2 YYNGEE. CDR3 length equals 17 residues. J lost 5 bases, V lost 1 base, and 11 bases had no gene match. The CDR3 reads CASSVPIRQGWTGELFF. CDR3 bases: TGTGCCAGCAGCGTACCAATTCGACAGGGTTGGACCGGGGAGCTGTTTTTT.

The V call is TRBV29-1, the J call TRBJ2-2; D ambiguous. The CDR3 covers 11 residues. In germline, CDR1 is SQVTM, CDR2 ANQGSEA. V was pared by 7 bases and J by 6 bases, with 9 bases between. The CDR3 region has the DNA TGCAGCGCCCTTAAAGCCGGGGAGCTGTTTTTT. This sequence encodes CSALKAGELFF.

This chain joins TRBV14 and TRBJ2-1, with D perhaps TRBD1 (5 bases). The CDR3 sequence is 16 residues long. The V end was cut by 4 bases, the J end by 5 bases, with 18 bases between. Germline V gives CDR1 SGHDN, CDR2 FVKESK. CDR3 in amino acids: CASSPWNRSWDNEQFF. CDR3 coding DNA: TGTGCCAGCAGCCCTTGGAACAGGTCGTGGGACAATGAGCAGTTCTTC.

The chain carries TRBV6-6 and TRBJ2-1; 8 bases fit TRBD2. The junction had 7 bases not matched to a gene; V was cut back by 6 bases and J by 3 bases. Germline V gives CDR1 MNHNY, CDR2 SVGAGI (reference sequence). The CDR3 runs 15 residues. The CDR3 DNA reads as TGTGCCAGCAGGAACCCGGGGGGGCTCTACAATGAGCAGTTCTTC. It specifies CASRNPGGLYNEQFF.

The J gene is TRBJ2-2, the V gene TRBV4-1, with D uncertain. The CDR3 sequence is 16 residues long. The germline V and J ends were trimmed by 4 bases and 1 base, with 13 bases remaining between them. The germline CDR1 and CDR2 sequences are MGHRA and YSYEKL. CDR3 nucleotides: TGCGCCAGCAGCCCCGTCGGGCAGATGAACACCGGGGAGCTGTTTTTT. It yields the protein CASSPVGQMNTGELFF.

The V call is TRBV29-1, the J call TRBJ1-3, with D perhaps TRBD1 (6 bases). CDR3 length: 12 amino acids. The V gene lost 4 bases and the J gene lost 4 bases, with 8 bases spanning the gap. CDR1 is SQVTM, CDR2 ANQGSEA, per germline. This chain's CDR3 is CSVGDRGNTIYF. In DNA, the CDR3 is TGCAGCGTTGGTGACAGGGGAAACACCATATATTTT.

This clone appeared a single time. The gene calls are TRBV28 and TRBJ1-1; D remains unclear. CDR1 MDHEN and CDR2 SYDVKM come from the germline V gene. V was shortened by 3 bases and J by 0 bases, with 14 bases between the two germline ends. This CDR3 has 16 amino acids. DNA for the CDR3: TGTGCCAGCAGTTTTCACCCAGGCGTGATGAACACTGAAGCTTTCTTT. This translates into CASSFHPGVMNTEAFF.

The table lists this clone with a few counts. This chain links TRBV28 with TRBJ2-7; 11 nucleotides agree with TRBD2. Looked up from germline, CDR1 is MDHEN and CDR2 is SYDVKM. The CDR3 has 19 residues. With V trimmed by 4 bases and J by 4 bases, 18 bases remained unmatched. CDR3 DNA sequence: TGTGCCAGCAGTTCCCCCCGGCTAGCGGGGGGCCGGACTTTTTACGAGCAGTACTTC. As protein: CASSSPRLAGGRTFYEQYF.